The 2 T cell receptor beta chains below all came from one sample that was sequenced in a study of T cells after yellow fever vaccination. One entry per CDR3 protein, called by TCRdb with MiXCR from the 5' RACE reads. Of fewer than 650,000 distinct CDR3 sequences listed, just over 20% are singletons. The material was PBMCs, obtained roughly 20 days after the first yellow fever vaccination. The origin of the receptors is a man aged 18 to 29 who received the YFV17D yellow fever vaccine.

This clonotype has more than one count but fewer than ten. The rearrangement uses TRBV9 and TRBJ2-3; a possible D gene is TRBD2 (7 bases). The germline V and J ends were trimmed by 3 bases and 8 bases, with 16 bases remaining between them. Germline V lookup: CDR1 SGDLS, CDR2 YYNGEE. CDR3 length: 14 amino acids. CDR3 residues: CASSALADRVTQYF. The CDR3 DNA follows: TGTGCCAGCAGCGCTCTAGCGGACAGAGTTACGCAGTATTTT.

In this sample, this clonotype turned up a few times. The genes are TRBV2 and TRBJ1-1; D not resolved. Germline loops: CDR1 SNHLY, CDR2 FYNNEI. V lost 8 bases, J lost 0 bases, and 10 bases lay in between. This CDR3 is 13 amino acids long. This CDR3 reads CASFRGLNTEAFF. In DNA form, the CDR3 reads TGTGCCAGCTTCCGAGGTTTGAACACTGAAGCTTTCTTT.